Each of the 15 T cell receptor beta chains below was sequenced from the same sample in a study of cytomegalovirus exposure and HLA in healthy donors. Researchers ran the PCR with 60 Vbeta and 13 Jbeta primers. Libraries were prepared by immunoSEQ multiplex PCR; TCRdb keeps only in-frame clonotypes and omits some of them. The sample lists about 210,000 clones; around 76% were seen once. The sample taken for sequencing was PBMCs. All receptors derive from a middle-aged man in good health and CMV-seropositive.

As regards this clone: The sample contains more than one DNA sequence encoding this CDR3. The chain is built from TRBV6-5 and TRBJ2-1; 12 nucleotides line up with TRBD2. The CDR3 spans 15 residues. V lost 6 bases, J lost 4 bases, and 4 bases stayed unmatched. Germline V gives CDR1 MNHEY, CDR2 SVGAGI. DNA of the CDR3: TGTGCCAGCAGCTCACTAGCGGGAGGTTACAATGAGCAGTTCTTC. It yields the protein CASSSLAGGYNEQFF.

This chain links TRBV11-2 with TRBJ2-1, with a weak D call TRBD2 (6 bases). Germline assignment: CDR1 SGHAT and CDR2 FQNNGV. The V end lost 5 bases, the J end lost 0 bases, and 11 bases lay between the germline ends. The CDR3 is made up of 15 amino acids. Here the CDR3 DNA reads TGTGCCAGCAGCCCCGGGACTTTCTCCTACAATGAGCAGTTCTTC. Translated, it gives CASSPGTFSYNEQFF.

DNA for the CDR3: TGTGCCACCAGCAGAGATGACACCTACTACGAGCAGTACTTC. Amino acids: CATSRDDTYYEQYF. The chain is built from TRBV15 and TRBJ2-7; no reliable D call. Trimming removed 0 bases at V and 3 bases at J, with 9 bases between. Germline V gene sequence: CDR1 LNHNV, CDR2 YYDKDF (reference sequence). This CDR3 contains 14 residues.

The CDR3 protein is CASSRGTGAQPQHF. CDR3 nucleotides: TGTGCCAGTAGTAGAGGGACAGGGGCTCAGCCCCAGCATTTT. The chain combines TRBV19 with TRBJ1-5; the match to TRBD1 covers 10 bases. This CDR3 spans 14 amino acids. V lost 4 bases to trimming and J lost 6 bases; unmatched junction nucleotides: 3. The germline CDR1 and CDR2 sequences are LNHDA and SQIVND (reference sequence).

J is TRBJ1-4 and V is TRBV5-1; D unresolved. CDR1 SGHRS and CDR2 YFSETQ come from the germline V gene. The CDR3 runs to 15 residues. V lost 2 bases, J lost 4 bases, and 12 bases lay in between. This CDR3 is CASSLNGALNEKLFF. The DNA for the CDR3 is TGCGCCAGCAGCTTAAACGGAGCCCTTAATGAAAAACTGTTTTTT.

The chain employs TRBV7-8 and TRBJ1-5, with D tentatively TRBD1 (5 bases). Between the trimmed V and J ends, which lost 2 bases and 0 bases, there was a span of 11 bases. The germline gives CDR1 SGHVS, CDR2 FQNEAQ. This CDR3 contains 16 residues. The CDR3 coding sequence is TGTGCCAGCAGCTTAAACAGGACGAATAGCAATCAGCCCCAGCATTTT. As protein: CASSLNRTNSNQPQHF.

This chain connects TRBV7-8 to TRBJ2-5, with TRBD2 as a possible D gene (5 bases). The V gene lost 3 bases and the J gene lost 2 bases, with 16 bases spanning the gap. From germline, CDR1 is SGHVS and CDR2 FQNEAQ. The CDR3 runs to 16 residues. CDR3 residues: CASSFTSGVGQETQYF. CDR3 sequence (DNA): TGTGCCAGCAGCTTTACCTCCGGGGTTGGACAAGAGACCCAGTACTTC.

The V gene is TRBV6-5, the J gene TRBJ1-5; TRBD1 is a possible D gene (6 bases). This CDR3 region has 14 residues. From germline, CDR1 is MNHEY and CDR2 SVGAGI. Trimming cost V 6 bases and J 3 bases, with 12 bases left between them. The DNA for the CDR3 is TGTGCCAGCAGGGTCGACAGGTTCAATCAGCCCCAGCATTTT. Encoded protein: CASRVDRFNQPQHF.

This clone was seen just once. The rearrangement links TRBV6-1 to TRBJ1-5; tentative D call: TRBD1 (5 bases). In germline, CDR1 is MNHNS, CDR2 SASEGT. CDR3 length: 13 amino acids. V gave up 5 bases and J gave up 6 bases, with 11 bases separating them. In DNA form, the CDR3 reads TGTGCCAGCAGTCCGCAGGGAATTCAGCCCCAGCATTTT. It yields the protein CASSPQGIQPQHF.

The chain carries TRBV5-6 and TRBJ2-1; 7 nucleotides align to TRBD2. Losses at the gene ends were 4 bases for V and 4 bases for J; bases not matched to a gene: 8. There are 15 residues in the CDR3. CDR1 and CDR2 (germline): SGHDT, YYEEEE. CDR3 in DNA: TGTGCCAGCAGCCCCAGTAGCGGGCGATACAATGAGCAGTTCTTC. Protein sequence: CASSPSSGRYNEQFF.

The chain is built from TRBV19 and TRBJ1-4, with TRBD1 matching 8 bases. This CDR3 is built from 14 residues. Germline V gives CDR1 LNHDA, CDR2 SQIVND (reference sequence). After removal of 4 bases from V and 7 bases from J, the junction contained 5 bases not matched to a gene. DNA of the CDR3: TGTGCCAGTAGTACCCAGGGGGCGGGTGAAAAACTGTTTTTT. It encodes CASSTQGAGEKLFF.

The chain employs TRBV7-9 and TRBJ2-3; TRBD2 matches 12 bases. V lost 11 bases and J lost 5; bases outside the gene matches: 5. The CDR3 length is 13 residues. Germline assignment: CDR1 SEHNR and CDR2 FQNEAQ (reference sequence). The chain's CDR3 is CASRGLAGDTQYF. For the CDR3, the DNA is TGTGCCTCCCGGGGACTAGCGGGAGATACGCAGTATTTT.

Only one count was recorded for this clone. The J gene is TRBJ1-3, the V gene TRBV4-2, with TRBD1 identical over 7 bases. The ends lost 0 bases at V and 2 bases at J; junction bases unmatched: 1. Germline CDR1 is LGHNA and CDR2 is YNFKEQ. The length of the CDR3 is 15 residues. The CDR3 region has the DNA TGTGCCAGCAGCCAAGATCAGGGGGCTGGAAACACCATATATTTT. Its protein product is CASSQDQGAGNTIYF.

CDR3 DNA sequence: TGTGCCAGCAGCACCCGGGGACTTACCTACGAGCAGTACTTC. This translates into CASSTRGLTYEQYF. The chain links TRBV5-5 to TRBJ2-7, with D perhaps TRBD2 (6 bases). Deletions cut 4 bases from V and 2 bases from J, with 13 bases between. Germline V gene sequence: CDR1 SGHKS, CDR2 YYEKEE (reference sequence). The CDR3 has 14 amino acids.

This clone was observed once. This chain uses TRBV27 with TRBJ1-5, with 7 bases identical to TRBD1. The CDR3 is 15 residues long. After removal of 5 bases from V and 4 bases from J, the junction contained 8 bases not matched to a gene. Germline CDR1 MNHEY, CDR2 SMNVEV (reference sequence). The CDR3 is CASSGRDSANQPQHF. In DNA, the CDR3 is TGTGCCAGCAGTGGCCGGGACAGCGCTAATCAGCCCCAGCATTTT.